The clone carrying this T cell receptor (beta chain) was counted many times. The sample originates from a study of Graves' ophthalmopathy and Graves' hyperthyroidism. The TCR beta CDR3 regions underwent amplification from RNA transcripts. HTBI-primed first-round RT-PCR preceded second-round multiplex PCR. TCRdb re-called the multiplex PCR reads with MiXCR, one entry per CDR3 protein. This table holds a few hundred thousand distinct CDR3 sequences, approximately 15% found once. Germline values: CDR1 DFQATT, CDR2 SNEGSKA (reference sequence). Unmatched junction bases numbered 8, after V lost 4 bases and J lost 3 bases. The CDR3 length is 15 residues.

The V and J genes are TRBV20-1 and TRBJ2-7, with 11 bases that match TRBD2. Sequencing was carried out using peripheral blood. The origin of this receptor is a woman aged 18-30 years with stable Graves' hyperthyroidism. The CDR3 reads CSAITGTSGDYEQYF. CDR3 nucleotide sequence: TGCAGTGCTATAACCGGGACTAGCGGAGACTACGAGCAGTACTTC.